These 13 T cell receptor beta chains share one sample of origin, sequenced in a study of post-analysis software for immune sequencing data. Overall study findings and caveats: Patients had higher frequencies than controls of roughly 5 TRBV segments, including TRBV5-6, TRBV5-1 and TRBV20-1.

Each TCR beta cDNA library carried unique molecular identifiers. TCRdb analysed the PCR reads with MiXCR anew, one entry per CDR3 protein. The top ten clones hold roughly 4.4% of a sample with 800,000 to 950,000 distinct CDR3 sequences, 53% of them seen once. These receptors have no identified antigens. Sequencing input: blood. The receptors here all came from a girl between 10 and 17 years old with multiple sclerosis.

V gene TRBV7-9 combines with J gene TRBJ2-7; a possible D gene is TRBD2 (5 bases). Germline loops: CDR1 SEHNR, CDR2 FQNEAQ (reference sequence). The CDR3 has 13 residues. V lost 4 bases and J lost 6, with 13 bases in between. The CDR3 sequence is CASSSSLSGEQYF. DNA for the CDR3: TGTGCCAGCAGCTCCAGTTTGAGCGGCGAGCAGTACTTC.

V gene TRBV30 combines with J gene TRBJ1-2; 8 bases are shared with TRBD1. CDR3 length: 14 residues. The germline gives CDR1 GTSNPN, CDR2 SVGIG (reference sequence). V dropped 6 bases and J dropped 4; count of bases not matched to a gene: 10. The CDR3 region has the DNA TGTGCCTGCCTTCTCCCAGGGGGCGTCTATGGCTACACCTTC. Protein: CACLLPGGVYGYTF.

In regard to this clonotype: A much larger clone differs by one base, so this may be a read error. CDR3 bases: TGTGCCAGCAGCCAGAGGGGGCGGTCATACAATGAGCAGTACTTC. The encoded protein is CASSQRGRSYNEQYF. The chain has TRBV7-6 and TRBJ2-5; 7 positions agree with TRBD1. The V and J ends lost 5 bases and 11 bases, in that order; junction bases with no gene match: 17. Germline CDR1 reads SGHVS; CDR2 reads FNYEAQ. CDR3 length: 15 residues.

A few counts support this clonotype. The V call is TRBV7-2, the J call TRBJ2-3; weak D call: TRBD2 (6 bases). The V end lost 1 base, the J end lost 0 bases, and 11 bases lay between the germline ends. The germline V gene has CDR1 SGHTA and CDR2 FQGNSA. The CDR3 loop spans 16 amino acids. The CDR3 protein is CASSLVHGTSTDTQYF. The CDR3 DNA reads as TGTGCCAGCAGCTTAGTCCATGGGACTAGCACAGATACGCAGTATTTT.

The chain joins TRBV6-1 to TRBJ1-2; D call uncertain. Trimming took off 1 base at V and 6 bases at J, with 6 bases between the two ends. This CDR3 is 12 amino acids long. Germline CDR1 is MNHNS and CDR2 is SASEGT. The CDR3 loop is CASSEGGHGYTF. CDR3 coding DNA: TGTGCCAGCAGTGAAGGAGGTCATGGCTACACCTTC.

V is TRBV6-2 or TRBV6-3 and J is TRBJ2-1, with a weak D call TRBD2 (6 bases). Per the germline V gene, CDR1 is MNHEY and CDR2 is SVGEGT. V lost 6 bases and J lost 13, with 13 bases in between. The length of the CDR3 is 11 residues. The CDR3 is CASSREKSQFF. CDR3 DNA: TGTGCCAGCAGCCGGGAGAAGTCTCAGTTCTTC.

This clonotype was counted a few times. The chain couples TRBV5-1 to TRBJ2-1, with 9 bases lining up with TRBD2. Per the germline V gene, CDR1 is SGHRS and CDR2 is YFSETQ. The CDR3 totals 15 residues. The J segment lost 5 bases and the V segment lost 6 bases, leaving 9 bases of the junction unmatched. This chain's CDR3 is CASKLRLAAHNEQFF. The CDR3 nucleotides are TGCGCCAGCAAGTTAAGACTAGCGGCCCACAATGAGCAGTTCTTC.

The chain carries TRBV12-3 or TRBV12-4 and TRBJ2-7, with no clear D. The CDR3 is 14 amino acids. The germline V and J ends were trimmed by 7 bases and 5 bases, with 18 bases remaining between them. As DNA, the CDR3 is TGTGCCAGCACCCCCAGGTCAACAGCCGACGAGCAGTACTTC. Translating gives CASTPRSTADEQYF.

The CDR3 here is CAISESGQNTGELFF. In DNA, the CDR3 is TGTGCCATCAGTGAGTCTGGACAAAACACCGGGGAGCTGTTTTTT. The chain links TRBV10-3 to TRBJ2-2, with D possibly TRBD1 on 5 matching bases. The CDR3 consists of 15 residues. The V gene lost 0 bases and the J gene lost 2 bases, with 7 bases spanning the gap. Germline V gives CDR1 ENHRY, CDR2 SYGVKD.

This chain joins TRBV5-6 and TRBJ2-4, with D possibly being TRBD1 (5 bases). Germline-derived CDR1 and CDR2 are SGHDT and YYEEEE. The CDR3 has 15 residues. V was pared by 0 bases and J by 0 bases, with 7 bases between. CDR3 sequence: CASSLGQIAKNIQYF. CDR3 sequence (DNA): TGTGCCAGCAGCTTGGGACAGATAGCCAAAAACATTCAGTACTTC.

This clonotype turned up a few times. The gene calls are TRBV9 and TRBJ2-1; maybe TRBD1 (6 bases). Trimming pared 0 bases from V and 9 bases from J, leaving 10 bases between. The V gene's germline CDR1 is SGDLS and CDR2 YYNGEE. The CDR3 sequence is 13 residues long. CDR3 residues: CASSVDRDVEQFF. The DNA for the CDR3 is TGTGCCAGCAGCGTAGACAGGGATGTTGAGCAGTTCTTC. The whole variable domain, filled in from reference TRBV9 and TRBJ2-1, reads DSGVTQTPKHLITATGQRVTLRCSPRSGDLSVYWYQQSLDQGLQFLIQYYNGEERAKGNILERFSAQQFPDLHSELNLSSLELGDSALYFCASSVDRDVEQFFGPGTRLTVL.

This clonotype was counted between two and nine times. The chain recombines TRBV5-4 with TRBJ2-3, with D possibly TRBD2 on 6 matching bases. Germline lookup yields CDR1 SGHNT and CDR2 YYREEE (reference sequence). V lost 4 bases, J lost 2 bases, and 11 bases lay in between. The CDR3 is 14 amino acids. The CDR3 protein is CASSPGGFTDTQYF. CDR3 in DNA: TGTGCCAGCAGCCCTGGAGGGTTCACAGATACGCAGTATTTT.

V gene TRBV20-1 combines with J gene TRBJ2-7; TRBD1 agrees at 8 bases. Judging by the DNA end, TRBJ2-5 fits better; the J call may be wrong. Germline loops: CDR1 DFQATT, CDR2 SNEGSKA (reference sequence). The CDR3 loop spans 17 amino acids. The CDR3 loop is CSATKGTDRDAIQTQYF. CDR3 sequence (DNA): TGCAGTGCTACAAAGGGGACGGACAGGGACGCGATACAGACCCAGTACTTC.